The present entry profiles one T cell receptor beta chain with its context. Its cognate antigen is unknown. The sample comes from a study of OX40 agonist ivuxolimab in advanced cancers. Findings of the study overall: Expansion of clones was among the lowest in partial responders at 0.1-3.0 mg/kg.

TCRdb's copy holds only in-frame clones and misses some; the assay was immunoSEQ multiplex PCR. Among about 66,000 clones listed, 85% were seen once. Specimen: CD4+ or CD8+ T cells sorted from blood, collected in a trial of the OX40 agonist ivuxolimab. The sequence was collected from an adult with an advanced solid tumor such as melanoma, head and neck, liver or kidney cancer.

The CDR3 nucleotides read TGTGCCAGCAGTCGGACAGGGGAGACCTATGGCTACACCTTC. Translated, it gives CASSRTGETYGYTF. The chain links TRBV25-1 to TRBJ1-2; 9 bases agree with TRBD1. The germline V gene has CDR1 MGHDK and CDR2 SYGVNS. With 5 bases clipped from V and 4 bases from J, the junction kept 5 bases outside the gene matches. The CDR3 covers 14 residues.